This passage covers 3 T cell receptor beta chains from one sample sequenced in a study of T-cell memory formation after mild COVID-19. TCRdb processed the 5' RACE reads anew with MiXCR; each CDR3 protein has one entry. The table has about 410,000 distinct CDR3 sequences, roughly a quarter seen once; the top ten hold around 14%. The material sequenced was PBMCs or a T cell subset sorted from them (not recorded which). The receptors shown here come from an adult woman who had mild COVID-19 (a few samples of this study predate the infection). Cell type and time point are not known.

This chain connects TRBV20-1 to TRBJ2-1, with a weak D call TRBD2 (5 bases). Germline V lookup: CDR1 DFQATT, CDR2 SNEGSKA (reference sequence). Trimming shortened V by 1 base and J by 6 bases, and 13 bases separated the two germline ends. The CDR3 covers 14 residues. The CDR3 DNA is TGCAGTGCTAGAGGCGGGTCGTGGGGCAATGAGCAGTTCTTC. It translates to CSARGGSWGNEQFF.

This clonotype has just a few counts. The CDR3 DNA is TGTGCCAGCACCCCAATCGATAGGGGGGCTGGCTACACCTTC. Its translation is CASTPIDRGAGYTF. The chain carries TRBV12-3 or TRBV12-4 and TRBJ1-2, with D perhaps matching TRBD1 (6 bases). Trimming removed 7 bases at V and 7 bases at J, with 19 bases between. CDR3 size: 14 residues.

The V and J genes are TRBV18 and TRBJ1-1; 8 nucleotides align to TRBD1. V shed 0 bases, J shed 3 bases, and the junction held 6 bases outside the gene matches. Germline V CDR1 and CDR2: KGHSH, LQKENI. The CDR3 consists of 16 residues. CDR3 loop: CASSPPGRGPDTEAFF. The CDR3 coding sequence is TGTGCCAGCTCACCACCGGGCAGGGGGCCGGACACTGAAGCTTTCTTT. Drawing the rest from reference TRBV18 and TRBJ1-1, the complete variable domain is NAGVMQNPRHLVRRRGQEARLRCSPMKGHSHVYWYRQLPEEGLKFMVYLQKENIIDESGMPKERFSAEFPKEGPSILRIQQVVRGDSAAYFCASSPPGRGPDTEAFFGQGTRLTVV.